The subject of this entry is one TCR beta chain. No cognate antigen has been identified for it. Per-nucleotide qualities are absent, and no much larger clonotype sits a single base away. The data originate from a study of blood T cell repertoires in COVID-19 (dated by TCRdb to 2020 to 2022). Study-wide context: Samples covering the acute and convalescent phases of COVID-19 were provided by collaborators in the United States, Italy and Spain. Sample metadata almost always included a de-identified subject ID, COVID-19 status, age in years and sex. The samples were drawn from the first 160 participants of the ongoing ImmuneRACE study and from over 950 subjects provided by 6 global collaborators. The prospective study material was composed of cDNA or gDNA derived from T cells, B-cell-depleted T cells, or PBMCs. The repertoires were made available in a free public database intended to serve as a resource for research on the immune response to SARS-CoV-2. Where available, HLA class I and class II types were obtained from metadata supplied by the sample provider rather than from assay-based typing. Deeply sampled blood TCRbeta repertoires from subjects exposed to, actively infected with, or recovered from COVID-19 were included in the dataset.

One collaborating source in Seattle enrolled patients during active infection and followed them longitudinally through the course of disease. Collaborating institutions collected whole blood in K2EDTA tubes following their own protocols. For TCRbeta analysis, collaborator samples were shipped as frozen whole blood, as isolated PBMCs, or as DNA extracted from either sample type. TCRbeta CDR3 regions were amplified from genomic DNA using the immunoSEQ Assay, a bias-controlled multiplex PCR. The original pipeline was this. The number of nucleated cells in each sample was estimated by amplification of reference gene primers within the assay. To quantify the absolute abundance of each unique TCRbeta CDR3 rearrangement, sequence reads were collapsed and filtered. For each sample, productive Simpson clonality was calculated as the square root of Simpson's diversity index across productive rearrangements. TCRdb carries this immuneACCESS record with in-frame sequences only. Its versions omit some clonotypes, under half of them owing to an unresolved V gene in the studies checked, with the rest unexplained. The V and J calls and clone size were taken over from that table, and D and trimming were inferred from the DNA. This sample has about 170,000 clones in its table, and 70% to 90% of those were observed once. Of the sample, 9.5% to 13% is held by the ten largest clones.

General conclusions and limits of the study: How much clinical and demographic metadata was included differed by source and by participant, and the metadata was provided uncurated.

V is cut by 5 bases and J by 7 bases, and the space between the germline ends is 14 bases. The CDR3 covers 13 residues, taking in both the cysteine and the phenylalanine. Only the CDR3 part of the read is kept: 39 bases, read in frame from the first base. The source material was peripheral blood. The clonotype was recovered from a woman aged 55-70 years with COVID-19, enrolled during active disease. The rearrangement combines TRBV12-3 or TRBV12-4 with TRBJ1-2; the D segment could be TRBD1, given 5 matching bases. Here the CDR3 is given as CASSLGEGLGYTF. The bases read TGTGCCAGCAGTCTAGGGGAGGGGCTTGGCTACACCTTC.